The 27 T cell receptor beta chains in this list originate from one sample, sequenced in a study of beta chain features in type 1 diabetes. Since all of the isolated RNA was reverse transcribed, expressed TCRB transcripts were what got sequenced. Measured with immunoSEQ multiplex PCR; TCRdb has only the in-frame clones, and not every one. The sample holds over 300,000 clones; around 7.6% are singletons and the top ten take approximately 0.47%. The sequencing input was central memory CD4+ T cells from blood. The receptors come from a woman between 18 and 29 years old in good health.

V and J are TRBV4-3 and TRBJ2-7; TRBD1 might be the D (6 bases). CDR1 LGHNA and CDR2 YSLEER come from the germline V gene. V was pared by 2 bases and J by 4 bases, with 9 bases between. The CDR3 contains 13 residues. The CDR3 DNA follows: TGCGCCAGCAGCCAACACAGGGATTACGAGCAGTACTTC. Its translation: CASSQHRDYEQYF.

This clone was seen a few times. The V call is TRBV5-6, the J call TRBJ2-3; D is unresolved. Per the germline V gene, CDR1 is SGHDT and CDR2 is YYEEEE. V dropped 4 bases and J dropped 4 bases, with 13 bases sitting between them. The CDR3 consists of 14 residues. CDR3 DNA sequence: TGTGCCAGCAGCCCCCTCATGGGCGCAGATACGCAGTATTTT. Amino acid sequence: CASSPLMGADTQYF.

The rearrangement links TRBV7-9 to TRBJ1-2; D might be TRBD1 (5 bases). Looked up from germline, CDR1 is SEHNR and CDR2 is FQNEAQ (reference sequence). CDR3 length: 15 amino acids. The germline V and J ends were trimmed by 7 bases and 6 bases, with 21 bases remaining between them. CDR3: CASTPPGRGWDGYTF. CDR3 sequence (DNA): TGTGCCAGCACCCCCCCGGGGCGGGGTTGGGATGGCTACACCTTC.

In this sample, this clone turned up a few times. The J gene is TRBJ2-1, the V gene TRBV6-6, with D possibly being TRBD2 (6 bases). CDR3 size: 15 residues. V lost 6 bases and J 5 bases, leaving 17 bases between the germline ends. Germline-derived CDR1 and CDR2 are MNHNY and SVGAGI (reference sequence). The CDR3 is CASRDRTTRDNEQFF. The CDR3 DNA is TGTGCCAGCAGAGACCGGACTACTCGGGACAATGAGCAGTTCTTC.

This chain joins TRBV7-8 and TRBJ2-1; D is unresolved. From germline, CDR1 is SGHVS and CDR2 FQNEAQ. This CDR3 has 13 residues. Trimming removed 8 bases from V and 0 bases from J, with 8 bases in between. The CDR3 sequence: CASRLSSYNEQFF. The CDR3 nucleotides are TGTGCCAGCCGACTTAGCTCCTACAATGAGCAGTTCTTC.

This clone has at least ten counts. The chain employs TRBV5-4 and TRBJ2-5; D ambiguous. Trimming cost V 3 bases and J 2 bases, with 11 bases left between them. CDR1 SGHNT and CDR2 YYREEE come from the germline V gene (reference sequence). The CDR3 totals 14 residues. CDR3 coding DNA: TGTGCCAGCAGCTCGAAGGACCGTCAAGAGACCCAGTACTTC. Protein sequence: CASSSKDRQETQYF.

This clone was detected a few times. The chain carries TRBV19 and TRBJ2-1; no clear D. The CDR3 covers 15 residues. Trimming shortened V by 2 bases and J by 0 bases, and 8 bases separated the two germline ends. Germline values: CDR1 LNHDA, CDR2 SQIVND (reference sequence). The CDR3 sequence: CASSISASSYNEQFF. DNA for the CDR3: TGTGCCAGTAGTATATCAGCGAGCTCCTACAATGAGCAGTTCTTC.

This clone was found a few times. A much more abundant neighbour one base away suggests this may be a read error. DNA of the CDR3: TGTGCCAGCAGCTTAGAAAATGAGCAGTTCTTC. This translates into CASSLENEQFF. The chain employs TRBV7-9 and TRBJ2-1, with D hard to call. CDR1 is SEHNR and CDR2 is FQNEAQ in the germline V gene (reference sequence). The CDR3 is 11 residues long. V lost 1 base, J lost 7 bases, and 2 bases lay in between.

The chain recombines TRBV4-3 with TRBJ2-1; 8 bases fit TRBD2. The CDR3 is 15 residues long. The trim removed 11 bases at V and 3 bases at J, leaving 12 bases unmatched. From germline, CDR1 is LGHNA and CDR2 YSLEER. The CDR3 bases are TGCGCCGGGCCTATAGCGGGGCTCTGCTACAATGAGCAGTTCTTC. It codes for CAGPIAGLCYNEQFF.

This clone was seen only a few times. J is TRBJ2-1 and V is TRBV6-4; 7 bases map to TRBD2. V shed 9 bases, J shed 0 bases, and the junction held 8 bases outside the gene matches. This CDR3 has 15 amino acids. Germline V gene lookup returns CDR1 MRHNA and CDR2 SNTAGT. The DNA for the CDR3 is TGTGCCAGAAAGAGCGGGACCCTCTCCTACAATGAGCAGTTCTTC. This codes for CARKSGTLSYNEQFF.

CDR3 residues: CASSFRLAEHNEQFF. The DNA of the CDR3 is TGTGCCAGCAGCTTCCGACTAGCGGAGCACAATGAGCAGTTCTTC. The rearrangement joins TRBV7-9 to TRBJ2-1; 9 positions agree with TRBD2. Germline CDR1 SEHNR, CDR2 FQNEAQ (reference sequence). The CDR3 is 15 residues long. With 3 bases clipped from V and 5 bases from J, the junction kept 5 bases outside the gene matches. Based on the CDR3 plus reference TRBV7-9 and TRBJ2-1, the full variable domain is DTGVSQNPRHKITKRGQNVTFRCDPISEHNRLYWYRQTLGQGPEFLTYFQNEAQLEKSRLLSDRFSAERPKGSFSTLEIQRTEQGDSAMYLCASSFRLAEHNEQFFGPGTRLTVL.

This clone has only a few counts. This chain uses TRBV6-1 with TRBJ1-5; TRBD1 matches 8 bases. The V segment lost 4 bases and the J segment 2 bases; nucleotides outside the gene matches: 10. Germline loops: CDR1 MNHNS, CDR2 SASEGT. This CDR3 spans 17 amino acids. CDR3 in amino acids: CASSGRDRLQGNQPQHF. The CDR3 region has the DNA TGTGCCAGCAGTGGCCGGGACAGGTTACAGGGCAATCAGCCCCAGCATTTT.

This clone was recorded a few times. V usage is TRBV6-6 and J usage is TRBJ1-1; D unresolved. V was pared by 2 bases and J by 7 bases, with 11 bases between. CDR1 is MNHNY and CDR2 is SVGAGI in the germline V gene (reference sequence). This CDR3 contains 13 residues. As DNA, the CDR3 is TGTGCCAGCAGTTACCCCAGCTCGGGTGAAGCTTTCTTT. Translating it yields CASSYPSSGEAFF.

This clone was seen only a few times. The chain joins TRBV28 to TRBJ1-5, with D possibly being TRBD1 (5 bases). Germline-derived CDR1 and CDR2 are MDHEN and SYDVKM. The V end was cut by 5 bases, the J end by 2 bases, with 10 bases between. This CDR3 is built from 14 residues. The CDR3 DNA is TGTGCCAGCAGTGGGGGTACGGGCAATCAGCCCCAGCATTTT. Its translation is CASSGGTGNQPQHF.

With regard to this clone: The identical CDR3 is also encoded by other nucleotide sequences in the sample. The DNA for the CDR3 is TGTGCCAGCAGCTTAGATCGGGGCTACGAGCAGTACTTC. Translated, it gives CASSLDRGYEQYF. The J gene is TRBJ2-7, the V gene TRBV7-8, with D tentatively TRBD2 (5 bases). Germline CDR1 and CDR2: SGHVS and FQNEAQ. The CDR3 runs to 13 residues. Trimming pared 1 base from V and 3 bases from J, leaving 7 bases between. The variable domain in full, completed from reference TRBV7-8 and TRBJ2-7, reads GAGVSQSPRYKVAKRGQDVALRCDPISGHVSLFWYQQALGQGPEFLTYFQNEAQLDKSGLPSDRFFAERPEGSVSTLKIQRTQQEDSAVYLCASSLDRGYEQYFGPGTRLTVT.

This clone was seen a few times. The chain combines TRBV7-2 with TRBJ2-1; tentative D call: TRBD2 (5 bases). Germline assignment: CDR1 SGHTA and CDR2 FQGNSA. The CDR3 contains 15 residues. The V end was cut by 2 bases, the J end by 8 bases, with 16 bases between. The CDR3 sequence is CASSLTPGGGHEQFF. CDR3 bases: TGTGCCAGCAGCTTAACTCCCGGAGGAGGCCATGAGCAGTTCTTC.

Many counts were recorded for this clone. The rearrangement uses TRBV7-9 and TRBJ2-3; 7 bases are shared with TRBD1. Germline lookup yields CDR1 SEHNR and CDR2 FQNEAQ (reference sequence). The CDR3 totals 13 residues. The V segment lost 2 bases and the J segment 4 bases; nucleotides outside the gene matches: 0. CDR3 sequence (DNA): TGTGCCAGCAGCTTAACAGGGGCAGATACGCAGTATTTT. Its protein is CASSLTGADTQYF.

The chain couples TRBV11-2 to TRBJ2-2; D gene unclear. CDR3 length equals 13 residues. Germline V gene data show CDR1 as SGHAT and CDR2 as FQNNGV. Trimming left V 5 bases short and J 7 bases short, with 11 bases between. This CDR3 is CASSTESHGELFF. The CDR3 nucleotides are TGTGCCAGCAGCACCGAGTCCCACGGGGAGCTGTTTTTT.

J is TRBJ2-3 and V is TRBV11-3, with D perhaps being TRBD1 or TRBD2 (5 bases each). The ends were cut back, 1 base at V and 6 bases at J, with 11 bases in the middle. Germline values: CDR1 SGHNT, CDR2 YENEEA. The CDR3 has 14 residues. CDR3 nucleotide sequence: TGTGCCAGCAGCTTAGTGGGGGTCACGGATACGCAGTATTTT. It encodes CASSLVGVTDTQYF.

In this sample, this clone turned up a few times. The chain employs TRBV29-1 and TRBJ1-1; TRBD1 matches 9 bases. This CDR3 spans 12 amino acids. The germline V gene has CDR1 SQVTM and CDR2 ANQGSEA. The V and J ends lost 3 bases and 11 bases, in that order; junction bases with no gene match: 7. The CDR3 region has the DNA TGCAGCGTTGACGCCGGGACAGGGTTGGCTTTCTTT. Amino acids: CSVDAGTGLAFF.

The V gene is TRBV5-5, the J gene TRBJ2-2; no reliable D call. With 4 bases removed from V and 5 bases from J, the gap between germline ends came to 9 bases. The CDR3 length is 13 residues. Germline lookup yields CDR1 SGHKS and CDR2 YYEKEE (reference sequence). CDR3 coding DNA: TGTGCCAGCAGCATTGGACGGACCGGGGAGCTGTTTTTT. It encodes CASSIGRTGELFF. The full variable domain, in which reference TRBV5-5 and TRBJ2-2 provide the parts outside the CDR3, is DAGVTQSPTHLIKTRGQQVTLRCSPISGHKSVSWYQQVLGQGPQFIFQYYEKEERGRGNFPDRFSARQFPNYSSELNVNALLLGDSALYLCASSIGRTGELFFGEGSRLTVL.

This clone was detected only a few times. This rearrangement joins TRBV28 to TRBJ1-2; no clear D gene. V lost 7 bases and J lost 1, with 10 bases in between. The CDR3 is 13 residues long. The germline V gene has CDR1 MDHEN and CDR2 SYDVKM. In DNA, the CDR3 is TGTGCCAGCAAGTACACTTTTAACTATGGCTACACCTTC. Protein product: CASKYTFNYGYTF.

This clone came up a few times. V is TRBV28 and J is TRBJ2-7, with D possibly called TRBD1 or TRBD2 (5 bases each). The CDR3 has 15 residues. With 6 bases removed from V and 5 bases from J, the gap between germline ends came to 20 bases. CDR1 is MDHEN, CDR2 SYDVKM, per germline. The CDR3 DNA sequence: TGTGCCAGCAGAACCGCCGGGGCAGGGAAAAACGAGCAGTACTTC. It is translated as CASRTAGAGKNEQYF.

This clone was observed a handful of times. This sequence joins TRBV5-1 and TRBJ2-1, with 7 positions matching TRBD1. This CDR3 spans 15 amino acids. Germline lookup yields CDR1 SGHRS and CDR2 YFSETQ. The trim removed 9 bases at V and 0 bases at J, leaving 9 bases unmatched. The CDR3 here is CATRTGENSYNEQFF. In nucleotides, the CDR3 is TGCGCCACCAGGACAGGCGAGAACTCCTACAATGAGCAGTTCTTC.

This clone was observed a handful of times. The chain couples TRBV18 to TRBJ1-1; D might be TRBD1 (5 bases). V lost 3 bases and J 1 base, leaving 15 bases between the germline ends. The CDR3 consists of 16 residues. Germline assignment: CDR1 KGHSH and CDR2 LQKENI. This CDR3 is CASSPHRGTENTEAFF. CDR3 nucleotide sequence: TGTGCCAGCTCACCCCACCGGGGGACGGAGAACACTGAAGCTTTCTTT.

The chain uses TRBV5-6 and TRBJ2-7; a possible D gene is TRBD2 (5 bases). The CDR3 totals 13 residues. The V and J ends lost 2 bases and 3 bases respectively, with 9 bases between them. Germline values: CDR1 SGHDT, CDR2 YYEEEE. This CDR3 reads CASSFGRGYEQYF. The CDR3 nucleotides are TGTGCCAGCAGCTTCGGACGGGGCTACGAGCAGTACTTC.

This clone was picked up a small number of times. The chain combines TRBV10-3 with TRBJ2-1, with D perhaps TRBD1 (5 bases). This CDR3 comprises 12 residues. Germline V gene sequence: CDR1 ENHRY, CDR2 SYGVKD. Trimming took 0 bases from V and 9 from J, leaving 6 bases between them. As DNA, the CDR3 is TGTGCCATCAGTGAGTCAAGGGGTGAGCAGTTCTTC. It is translated as CAISESRGEQFF.